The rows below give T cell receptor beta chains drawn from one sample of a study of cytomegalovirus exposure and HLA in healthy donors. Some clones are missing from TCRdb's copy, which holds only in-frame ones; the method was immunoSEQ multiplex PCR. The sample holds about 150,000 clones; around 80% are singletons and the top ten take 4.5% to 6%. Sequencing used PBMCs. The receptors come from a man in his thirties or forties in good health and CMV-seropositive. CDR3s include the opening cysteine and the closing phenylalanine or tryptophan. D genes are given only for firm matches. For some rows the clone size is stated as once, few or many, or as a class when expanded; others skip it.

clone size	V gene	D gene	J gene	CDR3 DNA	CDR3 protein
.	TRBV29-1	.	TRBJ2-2	TGCAGCGTTGAACCCTCAGGGTCCGGGGAGCTGTTTTTT	CSVEPSGSGELFF
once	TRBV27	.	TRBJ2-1	TGTGCCAGCAGTTTTGTAGGCTCAGGGTACTACAATGAGCAGTTCTTC	CASSFVGSGYYNEQFF
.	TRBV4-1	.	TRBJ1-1	TGCGCCAGCAGCCAAGATCGAGACAGAGTCGTTCACACTGAAGCTTTCTTT	CASSQDRDRVVHTEAFF
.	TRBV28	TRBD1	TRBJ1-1	TGTGCCAGCAGTTCCCCAGGGACAGGGGGTACTGAAGCTTTCTTT	CASSSPGTGGTEAFF
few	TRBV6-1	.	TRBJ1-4	TGTGCCAGCGAAGCCCCCTTTAATGAAAAACTGTTTTTT	CASEAPFNEKLFF
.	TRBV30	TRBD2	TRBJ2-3	TGTGCCTGGACCCACGGACTAGCGTCAGATACGCAGTATTTT	CAWTHGLASDTQYF
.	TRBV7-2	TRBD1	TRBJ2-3	TGTGCCAGCAGTTTCACAGGGGTCGCCACAGATACGCAGTATTTT	CASSFTGVATDTQYF
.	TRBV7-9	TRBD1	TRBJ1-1	TGTGCCAGCAGCTTCCAGGGGGACACTGAAGCTTTCTTT	CASSFQGDTEAFF
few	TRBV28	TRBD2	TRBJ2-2	TGTGCCAGCAGCCCCGGACTAGCGGGCAGACACGGCGGGGAGCTGTTTTTT	CASSPGLAGRHGGELFF
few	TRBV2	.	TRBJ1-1	TGTGCCAGCAGTGCAGGAACTGAAGCTTTCTTT	CASSAGTEAFF
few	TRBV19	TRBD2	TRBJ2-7	TGTGCCTCTCGGGAAGTGGTAGCGGGATCCTACGAGCAGTACTTC	CASREVVAGSYEQYF
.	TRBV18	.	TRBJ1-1	TGTGCCAGCTCACCAGTGGGAGACACTGAAGCTTTCTTT	CASSPVGDTEAFF
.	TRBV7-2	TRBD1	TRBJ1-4	TGTGCCAGCAGCTTAATGAGACAGGGGAATGAAAAACTGTTTTTT	CASSLMRQGNEKLFF
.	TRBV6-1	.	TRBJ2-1	TGTGCCAGCAGTGAGGTGATACCTAGCGAGGAGCAGTTCTTC	CASSEVIPSEEQFF
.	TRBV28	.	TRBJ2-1	TGTGCCAGCAGTTTAATGGCAGGGGTGTACAATGAGCAGTTCTTC	CASSLMAGVYNEQFF
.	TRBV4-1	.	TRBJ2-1	TGCGCCAGCAGCCAAGAAGAAAGAGGTGAGCAGTTCTTC	CASSQEERGEQFF
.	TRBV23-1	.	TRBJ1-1	TGCGCCAGCATTCAGGACAGTCCTGACGAGAACACTGAAGCTTTCTTT	CASIQDSPDENTEAFF
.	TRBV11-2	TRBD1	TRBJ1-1	TGTGCCAGCAGCCAGGGACAGGGGAACACTGAAGCTTTCTTT	CASSQGQGNTEAFF
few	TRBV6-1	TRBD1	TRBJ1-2	TGTGCCAGCAGTGAAAAGGGGGCGTGGGGCTACACCTTC	CASSEKGAWGYTF
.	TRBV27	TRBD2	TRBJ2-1	TGTGCCAGCAGTATGACTAGCGTTCAGGATGAGCAGTTCTTC	CASSMTSVQDEQFF
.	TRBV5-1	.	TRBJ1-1	TGCGCCAGCAGCTCCCAACGTCCCGGTGCGAACACTGAAGCTTTCTTT	CASSSQRPGANTEAFF
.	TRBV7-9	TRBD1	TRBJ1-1	TGTGCCAGCAGCAAGGGCCCGGGACAGGCTTTGTTGGGGACTGAAGCTTTCTTT	CASSKGPGQALLGTEAFF
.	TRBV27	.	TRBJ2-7	TGTGCCAGCAGCCTCGGTTACGAGCAGTACTTC	CASSLGYEQYF
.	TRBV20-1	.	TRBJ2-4	TGCAGTGCTAGGTTCGGGGGCATTCAGTACTTC	CSARFGGIQYF
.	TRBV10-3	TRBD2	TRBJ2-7	TGTGCCATCAGGGGAGCGGGAGTCGAGCAGTACTTC	CAIRGAGVEQYF
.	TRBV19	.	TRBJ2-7	TGTGCCAGTAGTATGACAGAATCCTACGAGCAGTACTTC	CASSMTESYEQYF
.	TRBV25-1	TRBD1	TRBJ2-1	TGTGCCAGCAGTGAATACATCGGCCAGGGGGTCAGGAATGAGCAGTTCTTC	CASSEYIGQGVRNEQFF
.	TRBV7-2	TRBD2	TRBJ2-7	TGTGCCAGCAGCTCATCCTGGGGGGGCTACGAGCAGTACTTC	CASSSSWGGYEQYF
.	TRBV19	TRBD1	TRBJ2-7	TGTGCCAGTAGTCCCAGGGGGAGCTCCTACGAGCAGTACTTC	CASSPRGSSYEQYF
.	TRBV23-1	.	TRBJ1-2	TGCGCCAGCAGTCATCGGTCCCGCGGCTACACCTTC	CASSHRSRGYTF
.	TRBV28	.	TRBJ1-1	TGTGCCAGCAGCACTCTGATGAACACTGAAGCTTTCTTT	CASSTLMNTEAFF
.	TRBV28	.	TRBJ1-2	TGTGCCAGCAGTTCCCCCCCCCGTTACACCTTC	CASSSPPRYTF
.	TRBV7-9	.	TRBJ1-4	TGTGCCAGCAGCTTAGGAGGAACCCATAATGAAAAACTGTTTTTT	CASSLGGTHNEKLFF
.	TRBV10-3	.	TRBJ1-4	TGTGCCATCAGTGACTTCGAGTACGAGCCCGGGGAAAAACTGTTTTTT	CAISDFEYEPGEKLFF
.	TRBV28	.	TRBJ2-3	TGTGCCAGCACGGGGGGTGGGGGCGTGCAGTATTTT	CASTGGGGVQYF
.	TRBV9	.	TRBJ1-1	TGTGCCAGCAGCGTAGCCTGGGACAAAAACACTGAAGCTTTCTTT	CASSVAWDKNTEAFF
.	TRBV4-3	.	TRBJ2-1	TGCGCCAGCAGCCAGGGGCTTTCTCCATACAATGAGCAGTTCTTC	CASSQGLSPYNEQFF
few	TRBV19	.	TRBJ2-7	TGTGCCAGTAGTACAAAGACTCGGGGCTCCTACGAGCAGTACTTC	CASSTKTRGSYEQYF
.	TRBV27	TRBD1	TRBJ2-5	TGTGCCAGCAAAAAGCAGGGGGTCGAGACCCAGTACTTC	CASKKQGVETQYF